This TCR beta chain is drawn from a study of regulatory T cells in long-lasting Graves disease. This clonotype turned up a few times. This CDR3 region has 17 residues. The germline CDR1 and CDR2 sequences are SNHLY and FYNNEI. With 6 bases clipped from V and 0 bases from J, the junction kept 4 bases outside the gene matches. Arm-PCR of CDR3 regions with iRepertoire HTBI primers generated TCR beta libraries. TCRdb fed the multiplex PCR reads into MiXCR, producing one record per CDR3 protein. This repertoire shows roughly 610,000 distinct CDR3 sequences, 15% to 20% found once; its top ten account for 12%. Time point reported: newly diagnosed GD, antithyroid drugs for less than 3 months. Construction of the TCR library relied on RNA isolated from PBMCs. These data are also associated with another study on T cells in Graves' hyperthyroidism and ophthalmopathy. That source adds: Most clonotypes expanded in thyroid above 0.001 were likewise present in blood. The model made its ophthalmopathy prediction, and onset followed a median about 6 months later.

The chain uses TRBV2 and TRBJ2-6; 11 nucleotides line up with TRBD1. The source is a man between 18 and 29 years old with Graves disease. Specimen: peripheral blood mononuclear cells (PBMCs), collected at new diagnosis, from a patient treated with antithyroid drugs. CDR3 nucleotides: TGTGCCAGCAGACCCGGGACAGGGGGCTCTGGGGCCAACGTCCTGACTTTC. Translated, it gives CASRPGTGGSGANVLTF.